The T cell receptor beta chain described here comes from a study of T cell changes during pregnancy in multiple sclerosis. Germline values: CDR1 SGHRS, CDR2 YFSETQ. The CDR3 runs to 13 residues. The V and J ends lost 4 bases and 6 bases, in that order; junction bases with no gene match: 3. Assay used: immunoSEQ multiplex PCR; TCRdb lists only in-frame clones, some missing. The table shows 58,000 or so clones, with about 93% occurring only once. The chain uses TRBV5-1 and TRBJ2-1; 8 nucleotides agree with TRBD1. The sample in question was CD4+ T cells from peripheral blood mononuclear cells, obtained in the third trimester of pregnancy. The sequence was collected from a female donor with multiple sclerosis, enrolled in a pregnancy study. The CDR3 region has the DNA TGCGCCAGCAGCGTGACAGGGGTCAATGAGCAGTTCTTC. Its translation is CASSVTGVNEQFF. Full variable domain (rest looked up from reference TRBV5-1 and TRBJ2-1): KAGVTQTPRYLIKTRGQQVTLSCSPISGHRSVSWYQQTPGQGLQFLFEYFSETQRNKGNFPGRFSGRQFSNSRSEMNVSTLELGDSALYLCASSVTGVNEQFFGPGTRLTVL.